This TCR beta chain was observed in a study of T-cell reconstitution after alpha-beta-depleted transplantation in children. In this sample, this clonotype turned up many times. Unique molecular identifiers were built into the TCRbeta library. One entry per CDR3 protein, called by TCRdb with MiXCR from the PCR reads. The sample has around 92,000 distinct CDR3 sequences, 12% seen once. Germline CDR1 is LGHNA and CDR2 is YSLEER. Trimming took 4 bases from V and 0 from J; bases not matched to a gene: 5. The CDR3 runs 16 residues. Sequenced material: PBMCs from the stem cell graft donor, taken from the stem cell graft. The chain uses TRBV4-3 and TRBJ2-7; 11 nucleotides match TRBD2. This sequence was found in a human donor who donated a stem cell graft to a child with inherited bone marrow failure. CDR3 in DNA: TGCGCCAGCAGCCGGGTAGCGGGGGGGAGCTCCTACGAGCAGTACTTC. Translating gives CASSRVAGGSSYEQYF.